This T cell receptor (beta chain) was profiled in a study of T cell responses to AZD1222 COVID-19 vaccine. Findings and caveats of the study: Spike regions recognized by vaccine-associated CD4 TCRs spanned the protein, led by 160-218 and 743-854. In a largely white British group with more females than males, clonal diversity was possibly underestimated. Spike-specific TCR breadth and depth both grew after two AZD1222 doses.

As to this clone: What it binds is not known.

Trimming pared 9 bases from V and 7 bases from J, leaving 9 bases between. Germline V gives CDR1 LGHDT, CDR2 YNNKEL (reference sequence). The CDR3 is 11 amino acids. Repertoires were generated with immunoSEQ multiplex PCR, while TCRdb's copy carries only in-frame clones and drops some. The sample lists 150,000 or so clones, 70% to 90% occurring once. The clonotype originates from an adult in good health. This specimen was peripheral blood, taken on day 0 of AZD1222 vaccination. The chain links TRBV3-1 (or the pseudogene TRBV3-2) to TRBJ1-4; D gene uncertain. CDR3 sequence: CASQGGEKLFF. The DNA for the CDR3 is TGTGCCAGTCAAGGTGGTGAAAAACTGTTTTTT.